The 18 T cell receptor beta chains below were found in one sample sequenced in a study of blood T cells in healthy people across ages. Together with a sample-barcoded 5' primer, a J-beta primer mix was included in a second PCR lasting roughly 7 to 11 cycles. Each CDR3 protein gets one entry after TCRdb re-called the 5' RACE reads with MiXCR. This sample has some 900,000 distinct CDR3 sequences, with 29% found just once. Sequenced: blood. These receptors originate from an elderly woman in good health.

This clonotype was detected ten times or more. The chain couples TRBV4-2 to TRBJ2-3, with D possibly TRBD2 on 7 matching bases. Trimming left V 0 bases short and J 5 bases short, with 18 bases between. The CDR3 has 17 amino acids. Looked up from germline, CDR1 is LGHNA and CDR2 is YNFKEQ. CDR3 sequence reads: CASSQDRGGGRVDTQYF. The CDR3 DNA sequence: TGTGCCAGCAGCCAAGATAGAGGGGGGGGCCGAGTAGATACGCAGTATTTT.

This sequence joins TRBV20-1 and TRBJ2-6; no definite D call. The V end lost 1 base, the J end lost 0 bases, and 7 bases lay between the germline ends. This CDR3 spans 15 amino acids. Germline V lookup: CDR1 DFQATT, CDR2 SNEGSKA (reference sequence). In DNA form, the CDR3 reads TGCAGTGCTAGAGTACGGCTCTCTGGGGCCAACGTCCTGACTTTC. Its protein is CSARVRLSGANVLTF.

This chain joins TRBV7-9 and TRBJ2-3; D perhaps matches TRBD1 (6 bases). V lost 5 bases, J lost 5 bases, and 14 bases lay in between. The CDR3 length is 14 residues. Germline V gene data show CDR1 as SEHNR and CDR2 as FQNEAQ (reference sequence). As DNA, the CDR3 is TGTGCCAGCAGCCGCATTGAGGGGGTAGATACGCAGTATTTT. This translates into CASSRIEGVDTQYF.

This clonotype has more than one count but fewer than ten. The chain links TRBV20-1 to TRBJ2-2, with D perhaps matching TRBD2 (6 bases). V was cut by 3 bases and J by 1 base, with 12 bases left in between. The CDR3 consists of 15 residues. Germline assignment: CDR1 DFQATT and CDR2 SNEGSKA (reference sequence). Here the CDR3 DNA reads TGCAGTGCTAGGTCCGGGACTTGGAACACCGGGGAGCTGTTTTTT. Translating gives CSARSGTWNTGELFF.

V is TRBV20-1 and J is TRBJ2-1; D ambiguous. V was clipped by 3 bases and J by 12 bases, with 12 bases between them. CDR1 is DFQATT and CDR2 is SNEGSKA in the germline V gene (reference sequence). CDR3 size: 11 residues. CDR3 loop: CSARELDGQFF. Here the CDR3 DNA reads TGCAGTGCTAGGGAGCTGGATGGGCAGTTCTTC.

This clonotype appeared many times. This chain uses TRBV12-3 or TRBV12-4 with TRBJ1-1; perhaps TRBD1 as D (5 bases). V dropped 7 bases and J dropped 8 bases, with 11 bases sitting between them. The length of the CDR3 is 11 residues. DNA for the CDR3: TGTGCCAGCATCTATTGGGGGGAAGCTTTCTTT. Amino acids: CASIYWGEAFF.

This clonotype was seen a single time. V and J are TRBV7-2 and TRBJ1-4; 10 bases fit TRBD1. The CDR3 runs to 15 residues. CDR1 and CDR2 (germline): SGHTA, FQGNSA. Trimming at V came to 5 bases and at J to 6 bases, leaving 6 bases not matched to a gene. CDR3 DNA sequence: TGTGCCAGCAGCCAGACAGGGGGCGCTTATGAAAAACTGTTTTTT. Translating it yields CASSQTGGAYEKLFF.

Comments on this clonotype: A much larger clone differs by one base, so this may be a read error. This chain links TRBV7-2 with TRBJ2-5, with D perhaps matching TRBD2 (5 bases). The germline V gene encodes CDR1 SGHTA and CDR2 FQGNSA. The CDR3 runs 13 residues. For the CDR3, the DNA is TGTGCCTGCAGCCGCGCGCGGGCGGAGACCCAGTACTTC. This encodes CACSRARAETQYF.

This clonotype was counted between two and nine times. The genes are TRBV20-1 and TRBJ1-4, with 7 positions matching TRBD1. The CDR3 consists of 15 residues. Trimming took 2 bases from V and 8 from J; bases not matched to a gene: 11. CDR1 and CDR2 (germline): DFQATT, SNEGSKA (reference sequence). The CDR3 nucleotides read TGCAGTGCTAGACCAACCACAGGGGATGGCGAAAAACTGTTTTTT. Encoded protein: CSARPTTGDGEKLFF.

In this sample, this clonotype turned up a few times. V usage is TRBV3-1 and J usage is TRBJ1-1; D remains ambiguous. Germline CDR1 reads LGHDT; CDR2 reads YNNKEL (reference sequence). The ends were cut back, 8 bases at V and 5 bases at J, with 15 bases in the middle. This CDR3 spans 13 amino acids. CDR3 region: CASHKSPGTEAFF. The CDR3 DNA reads as TGTGCCAGCCATAAGTCCCCCGGGACTGAAGCTTTCTTT.

The V call is TRBV20-1, the J call TRBJ2-2; 15 nucleotides align to TRBD2. V gave up 6 bases and J gave up 0 bases; unmatched junction bases: 11. The germline CDR1 and CDR2 sequences are DFQATT and SNEGSKA (reference sequence). CDR3 size: 19 residues. This CDR3 is CSAKIGTSGGPSNTGELFF. The CDR3, as DNA: TGCAGTGCCAAGATCGGGACTAGCGGGGGGCCGTCGAACACCGGGGAGCTGTTTTTT.

Notes on this clonotype: This may come from a read error, since a much larger clone is one base off. The chain has TRBV12-3 or TRBV12-4 and TRBJ1-2; tentative D call: TRBD1 (5 bases). There are 14 residues in the CDR3. CDR3 sequence: CAGSPRGGKGGYTF. In nucleotides, the CDR3 is TGTGCCGGCAGCCCGCGGGGGGGAAAAGGTGGCTACACCTTC.

V and J are TRBV3-1 and TRBJ1-2; unclear D gene. The V and J ends lost 1 base and 4 bases respectively, with 13 bases between them. The germline V gene has CDR1 LGHDT and CDR2 YNNKEL (reference sequence). CDR3 length: 15 amino acids. The CDR3 DNA reads as TGTGCCAGCAGCCAAGTGTTAGCCTCGTTCTATGGCTACACCTTC. It codes for CASSQVLASFYGYTF.

This clonotype was counted at least ten times. The chain employs TRBV6-5 and TRBJ2-7; 10 bases are a match to TRBD1. CDR1 and CDR2 from the germline V gene are MNHEY and SVGAGI. Losses at the gene ends were 1 base for V and 2 bases for J; bases not matched to a gene: 5. The CDR3 runs to 16 residues. The chain's CDR3 is CASSYYGTGETYEQYF. The CDR3 nucleotides read TGTGCCAGCAGTTACTATGGGACAGGGGAAACCTACGAGCAGTACTTC.

CDR3 sequence reads: CASRDIAGVETQYF. The CDR3 region has the DNA TGTGCCAGTAGGGACATAGCGGGGGTAGAGACCCAGTACTTC. The chain is built from TRBV19 and TRBJ2-5, with 9 bases aligning to TRBD2. The germline V gene has CDR1 LNHDA and CDR2 SQIVND (reference sequence). The V and J ends lost 6 bases and 4 bases, in that order; junction bases with no gene match: 6. The CDR3 covers 14 residues.

The CDR3 protein is CASSSGPGDPQHF. The CDR3 nucleotides read TGTGCCAGCAGCTCCGGGCCGGGGGATCCCCAGCATTTT. The chain links TRBV5-6 to TRBJ1-5; TRBD1 is a possible D gene (5 bases). CDR1 and CDR2 from the germline V gene are SGHDT and YYEEEE. The V and J ends lost 3 bases and 10 bases respectively, with 14 bases between them. The CDR3 consists of 13 residues.

There are a few counts of this clonotype. J is TRBJ2-3 and V is TRBV24-1, with a weak D call TRBD2 (5 bases). V was pared by 1 base and J by 0 bases, with 10 bases between. The CDR3 extends over 16 amino acids. Germline CDR1 is KGHDR and CDR2 is SFDVKD. CDR3 in amino acids: CATSDFGDSSTDTQYF. The CDR3 DNA reads as TGTGCCACCAGTGATTTCGGGGATTCTAGCACAGATACGCAGTATTTT.

The CDR3: CASSPNLIAKNIQYF. CDR3 DNA sequence: TGCGCCAGCAGCCCCAATTTAATAGCCAAAAACATTCAGTACTTC. The chain has TRBV5-1 and TRBJ2-4; no definite D call. The V and J ends lost 4 bases and 0 bases respectively, with 11 bases between them. The CDR3 spans 15 residues. Germline CDR1 reads SGHRS; CDR2 reads YFSETQ.